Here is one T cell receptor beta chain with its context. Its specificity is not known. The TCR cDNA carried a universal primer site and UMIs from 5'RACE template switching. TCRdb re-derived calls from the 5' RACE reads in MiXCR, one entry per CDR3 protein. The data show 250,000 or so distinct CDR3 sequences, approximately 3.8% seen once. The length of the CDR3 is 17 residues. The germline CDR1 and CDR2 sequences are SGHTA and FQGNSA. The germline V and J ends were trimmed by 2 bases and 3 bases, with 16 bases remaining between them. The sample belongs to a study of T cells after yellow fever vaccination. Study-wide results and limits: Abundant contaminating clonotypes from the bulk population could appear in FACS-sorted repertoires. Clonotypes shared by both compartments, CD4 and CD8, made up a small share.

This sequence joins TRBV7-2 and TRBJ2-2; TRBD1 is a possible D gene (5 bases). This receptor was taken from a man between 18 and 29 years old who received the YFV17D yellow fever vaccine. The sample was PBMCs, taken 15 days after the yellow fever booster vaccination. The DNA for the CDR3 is TGTGCCAGCAGCTTAATGTCTACAGGCTTTGACACCGGGGAGCTGTTTTTT. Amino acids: CASSLMSTGFDTGELFF.